The T cell receptor (beta chain) under discussion was sequenced for a study of graft-versus-host responses after intestinal transplantation. Overall study context: Each recipient received anti-thymocyte globulin induction, then tacrolimus and steroids for approximately three years.

About this clone: What it binds is unknown. The junction does not match germline at one end; this may be a read error.

Clones were sequenced by immunoSEQ multiplex PCR, and TCRdb holds only the in-frame ones, with some missing. The sample yields around 96,000 clones, 90% to 95% seen once. This CDR3 is 15 amino acids long. Germline V gene lookup returns CDR1 SGHAT and CDR2 FQNNGV. Specimen: unstimulated CD4+ T cells sorted from spleen or lymph node cells, collected before intestinal transplant. This chain joins TRBV11-2 and TRBJ2-7, with 9 bases fitting TRBD2. The TCR comes from a human donor who received an intestinal transplant. The CDR3 DNA follows: TGTGCCAGCAGCCTAGAAATAGCGGGAGTCTACGAGCAGTACTTC. Amino acids: CASSLEIAGVYEQYF.